Described below is a single T cell receptor beta chain sequence and its context. The data were taken from a study of blood T cell repertoires in COVID-19. Study overall: The origin of the acute and convalescent COVID-19 samples was the United States, Italy and Spain. Sources were T cells, B-cell-depleted T cells, or PBMCs; the material itself was cDNA or gDNA.

This CDR3 comprises 13 residues. Germline V CDR1 and CDR2: SGHNT, YYREEE (reference sequence). The junction had 4 bases not matched to a gene; V was cut back by 4 bases and J by 6 bases. Original data processing: Reference gene primer amplification gave nucleated cell count estimates. Measured with immunoSEQ multiplex PCR; TCRdb has only the in-frame clones, and not every one. That table gives V, J and clone size, and the DNA gave D and trimming. The table has 20,000 to 25,000 clones, around 90% seen once. The chain is built from TRBV5-4 and TRBJ1-2; 9 bases map to TRBD1. This receptor was taken from a human donor in a cohort sampled during active COVID-19. Source material: peripheral blood. CDR3 coding DNA: TGTGCCAGCAGCCCCGACAGGGGGAATGGCTACACCTTC. Translating gives CASSPDRGNGYTF.